This TCR beta chain was retrieved from a study of T cell changes during pregnancy in multiple sclerosis. Germline V gives CDR1 GTSNPN, CDR2 SVGIG (reference sequence). V lost 5 bases to trimming and J lost 3 bases, with 11 bases between them. The CDR3 is made up of 13 amino acids. Repertoires were generated with immunoSEQ multiplex PCR, while TCRdb's copy carries only in-frame clones and drops some. Found here are tens of thousands of clones, 90% to 95% of them singletons; the top ten hold 0.75%. This clone came up once. The sequencing here drew on peripheral blood, taken in the second trimester of pregnancy. This sequence joins TRBV30 and TRBJ1-3, with D perhaps TRBD1 (5 bases). This receptor was identified in a female donor in good health, enrolled as a control in a pregnancy study. CDR3 loop: CAWDGTRGNTIYF. The CDR3 nucleotides read TGTGCCTGGGATGGGACTCGTGGAAACACCATATATTTT.